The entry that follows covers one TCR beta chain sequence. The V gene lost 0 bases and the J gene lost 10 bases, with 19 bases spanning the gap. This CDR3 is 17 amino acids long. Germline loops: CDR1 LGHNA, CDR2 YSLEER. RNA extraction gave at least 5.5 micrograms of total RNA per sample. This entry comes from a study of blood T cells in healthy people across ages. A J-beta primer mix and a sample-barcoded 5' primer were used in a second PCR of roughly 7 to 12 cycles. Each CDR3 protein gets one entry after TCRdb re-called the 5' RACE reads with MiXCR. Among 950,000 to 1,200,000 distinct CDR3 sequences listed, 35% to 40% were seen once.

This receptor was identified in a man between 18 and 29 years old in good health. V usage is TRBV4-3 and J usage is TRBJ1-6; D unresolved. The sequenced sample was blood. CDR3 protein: CASSQDQIRAGNSPLHF. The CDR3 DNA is TGCGCCAGCAGCCAAGATCAAATTCGGGCGGGTAACTCACCCCTCCACTTT.